This TCR beta chain was documented in a study of T cell repertoires in cytomegalovirus infection. Study context: Public signatures in TCR beta pointed to CMV infection and matching HLA type.

In germline, CDR1 is DFQATT, CDR2 SNEGSKA (reference sequence). The CDR3 extends over 21 amino acids. V lost 2 bases and J lost 6; bases outside the gene matches: 21. Notes on the study in general: Pooled public TCR beta family frequency picked out CMV carriers with the relevant HLA. The study found HLA-C-restricted CMV-specific TCR beta clonotypes dominating the ex vivo response.

TCRdb reanalysed the reads using MiXCR and keeps one entry per CDR3 protein. The sample lists hundreds of thousands of distinct CDR3 sequences; roughly 17% were seen once. In its sample, this clonotype was seen a few times. Its target is not known. The receptor's source is a human donor in good health (CMV status not recorded). Some clones in this sample may be carry-over from other donors' samples. Input material: PBMCs. The chain uses TRBV20-1 and TRBJ2-3; 15 bases are a match to TRBD2. The CDR3 reads CSARSNAPGTSGGTKPDTQYF. DNA of the CDR3: TGCAGTGCTAGATCCAACGCACCAGGGACTAGCGGGGGGACCAAACCCGATACGCAGTATTTT.